The 14 T cell receptor beta chains listed next were all sequenced from one sample in a study of long-term antiretroviral therapy in people with HIV. Samples were assayed with immunoSEQ v3.0 at survey level. The table came from immunoSEQ multiplex PCR; TCRdb's copy has only in-frame clones and leaves some out. The sample has around 28,000 clones; 85% are singletons. This specimen was unsorted PBMCs, taken 2.3 years after starting antiretroviral therapy. The receptors were gathered from a man aged 40-49 years with HIV.

The V and J genes are TRBV5-1 and TRBJ1-1, with D possibly TRBD1 on 6 matching bases. Trimming removed 2 bases from V and 0 bases from J, with 11 bases in between. Germline V gene sequence: CDR1 SGHRS, CDR2 YFSETQ. This CDR3 has 15 amino acids. CDR3 nucleotides: TGCGCCAGCAGCTTAGTTGGGGGCCTGAACACTGAAGCTTTCTTT. This translates into CASSLVGGLNTEAFF.

The chain couples TRBV2 to TRBJ1-5, with 8 positions matching TRBD1. Trimming at V came to 2 bases and at J to 4 bases, leaving 1 base not matched to a gene. This CDR3 spans 14 amino acids. CDR1 and CDR2 (germline): SNHLY, FYNNEI. The CDR3 nucleotides read TGTGCCAGCAGTGAAACAGGGGGAAATCAGCCCCAGCATTTT. It encodes CASSETGGNQPQHF.

The chain links TRBV9 to TRBJ2-3; D possibly matches TRBD1 or TRBD2 (5 bases each). CDR1 is SGDLS and CDR2 is YYNGEE in the germline V gene. Trimming removed 4 bases from V and 2 bases from J, with 17 bases in between. This CDR3 spans 16 amino acids. CDR3 nucleotide sequence: TGTGCCAGCAGCCCCACGGGGCAATCACACACAGATACGCAGTATTTT. It yields the protein CASSPTGQSHTDTQYF. Full variable domain (missing parts from reference TRBV9 and TRBJ2-3): DSGVTQTPKHLITATGQRVTLRCSPRSGDLSVYWYQQSLDQGLQFLIQYYNGEERAKGNILERFSAQQFPDLHSELNLSSLELGDSALYFCASSPTGQSHTDTQYFGPGTRLTVL.

This chain connects TRBV4-2 to TRBJ1-5; D may be TRBD1 (5 bases). Germline V lookup: CDR1 LGHNA, CDR2 YNFKEQ. This CDR3 is built from 16 residues. The germline V and J ends were trimmed by 0 bases and 0 bases, with 9 bases remaining between them. Here the CDR3 reads CASSQDLRGSNQPQHF. The CDR3 DNA reads as TGTGCCAGCAGCCAAGATCTAAGGGGTAGCAATCAGCCCCAGCATTTT.

This clone came up once. The chain couples TRBV7-9 to TRBJ2-3, with a possible D match to TRBD1 (6 bases). From germline, CDR1 is SEHNR and CDR2 FQNEAQ (reference sequence). Trimming removed 1 base from V and 5 bases from J, with 16 bases in between. This CDR3 comprises 16 residues. CDR3 in DNA: TGTGCCAGCAGCTTAGAAACAGGGCCATGGATAGATACGCAGTATTTT. It specifies CASSLETGPWIDTQYF.

The CDR3 is CASSLFRTGKNYGYTF. CDR3 DNA: TGTGCCAGCAGCTTATTCCGGACAGGGAAGAACTATGGCTACACCTTC. V and J are TRBV7-6 and TRBJ1-2; 8 nucleotides match TRBD1. J was trimmed by 2 bases and V by 2 bases; bases with no gene match: 7. Germline V lookup: CDR1 SGHVS, CDR2 FNYEAQ. The CDR3 runs 16 residues.

The DNA for the CDR3 is TGTGCCAGCAGCTTGCGAGCGGCAGGGGGATGGAGTGAGCAGTTCTTC. Protein product: CASSLRAAGGWSEQFF. This chain connects TRBV5-6 to TRBJ2-1, with 7 nucleotides matching TRBD1. Germline trimming cut 1 base from V and 9 bases from J; bases unmatched to any gene: 13. This CDR3 contains 16 residues. CDR1 and CDR2 from the germline V gene are SGHDT and YYEEEE.

This clone occurred once. The chain uses TRBV4-2 and TRBJ2-3; D possibly corresponds to TRBD2 (5 bases). V shed 5 bases and J shed 6 bases, with 15 bases lying between them. The V gene's germline CDR1 is LGHNA and CDR2 YNFKEQ. CDR3 length: 14 amino acids. CDR3 sequence: CASSDLRGADTQYF. In DNA, the CDR3 is TGTGCCAGCAGCGACCTCCGGGGAGCCGATACGCAGTATTTT.

The J gene is TRBJ2-7, the V gene TRBV29-1; 8 positions match TRBD1. This CDR3 is built from 12 residues. Germline loops: CDR1 SQVTM, CDR2 ANQGSEA. Trimming took 5 bases from V and 6 from J; bases not matched to a gene: 6. The chain's CDR3 is CSVQGAGGEQYF. In DNA form, the CDR3 reads TGCAGCGTTCAGGGGGCTGGTGGCGAGCAGTACTTC.

This chain uses TRBV19 with TRBJ2-7, with 10 nucleotides matching TRBD2. The CDR3 spans 15 residues. The germline CDR1 and CDR2 sequences are LNHDA and SQIVND (reference sequence). The J segment lost 2 bases and the V segment lost 1 base, leaving 2 bases of the junction unmatched. The CDR3 protein is CASSIGSGRAYEQYF. The CDR3 bases are TGTGCCAGTAGTATAGGGAGCGGGAGGGCCTACGAGCAGTACTTC.

The chain combines TRBV29-1 with TRBJ1-2, with TRBD1 matching over 7 bases. V lost 4 bases to trimming and J lost 6 bases; unmatched junction nucleotides: 5. CDR3 size: 12 residues. In germline, CDR1 is SQVTM, CDR2 ANQGSEA. The chain's CDR3 is CSVATGSHGYTF. The CDR3 bases are TGCAGCGTTGCGACAGGGTCCCATGGCTACACCTTC.

The J gene is TRBJ2-7, the V gene TRBV11-2, with D perhaps matching TRBD1 (5 bases). With 0 bases removed from V and 0 bases from J, the gap between germline ends came to 9 bases. The CDR3 is made up of 15 amino acids. From germline, CDR1 is SGHAT and CDR2 FQNNGV. The CDR3 protein is CASSLEGRDSYEQYF. DNA of the CDR3: TGTGCCAGCAGCTTAGAGGGCAGGGACTCCTACGAGCAGTACTTC.

V and J are TRBV2 and TRBJ2-2; D is tentatively TRBD1 or TRBD2 (5 bases each). Germline assignment: CDR1 SNHLY and CDR2 FYNNEI. Trimming pared 0 bases from V and 4 bases from J, leaving 15 bases between. The CDR3 extends over 17 amino acids. The CDR3 reads CASSEAGTTTITGELFF. CDR3 coding DNA: TGTGCCAGCAGTGAAGCGGGGACCACTACTATCACCGGGGAGCTGTTTTTT.

The chain has TRBV27 and TRBJ2-1, with 12 bases matching TRBD2. V was clipped by 5 bases and J by 8 bases; unmatched bases: 10. CDR1 and CDR2 from the germline V gene are MNHEY and SMNVEV (reference sequence). CDR3 length: 16 amino acids. CDR3 DNA: TGTGCCAGCAGTCAAATGACTAGCGGGGGCTTCGATGAGCAGTTCTTC. This codes for CASSQMTSGGFDEQFF.